This T cell receptor (beta chain) was recovered during a study of blood T cell repertoires in COVID-19. Study overall: From the United States, Italy and Spain came samples of acute and convalescent COVID-19. PBMCs, B-cell-depleted T cells, or T cells were the source of the cDNA or gDNA that made up the material.

CDR3 length: 15 residues. Germline V CDR1 and CDR2: MGHRA, YSYEKL. Trimming removed 4 bases from V and 10 bases from J; junction bases left unmatched: 10. Authors' methods: Estimation of nucleated cell counts was performed using reference gene primer amplification. Clones were sequenced by immunoSEQ multiplex PCR, and TCRdb holds only the in-frame ones, with some missing. That table gives V, J and clone size, and the DNA gave D and trimming. Of some 200,000 clones listed, 80% to 90% are singletons. The rearrangement joins TRBV4-1 to TRBJ1-6, with 7 bases lining up with TRBD1. The sequence was collected from a woman aged 18 to 35 in a cohort exposed to, infected with or recovered from COVID-19 (not recorded which). Source material: PBMCs or T cells enriched from blood (not recorded which). DNA of the CDR3: TGCGCCAGCAGCCGATTGACAGGGACGGGCTCACCCCTCCACTTT. It is translated as CASSRLTGTGSPLHF.